This TCR beta chain originates from a study of CD8 T cells in Susac syndrome. Trimming took 5 bases from V and 1 from J, leaving 21 bases between them. This CDR3 comprises 17 residues. Germline assignment: CDR1 DFQATT and CDR2 SNEGSKA (reference sequence). Reverse transcription of roughly 0.45 to 1 ug RNA used random hexamers. Amplification of TCR beta CDR3 used immunoSEQ multiplex PCR across 54 Vbeta and 13 Jbeta. TCRdb recomputed calls from the immunoSEQ multiplex PCR reads with MiXCR, one row per CDR3 protein. The table has 300,000 or so distinct CDR3 sequences, approximately 90% seen once. The V call is TRBV20-1, the J call TRBJ2-4; no definite D call. The receptor was isolated from a human donor with multiple sclerosis. The sequenced material came from CD4+ T cells from PBMCs. CDR3 nucleotide sequence: TGCAGTGCTCGCGATAATCCGGCCCCGTCGGCCAAAAACATTCAGTACTTC. Translating gives CSARDNPAPSAKNIQYF.